The entry below gives a single T cell receptor (beta chain) sequence along with its context. This entry comes from a study of blood T cell repertoires in COVID-19. Using immunoSEQ multiplex PCR, the repertoire was profiled, and TCRdb retains in-frame clones only, with some absent. The sample lists about 260,000 clones, nearly 90% occurring once. The CDR3 is 14 amino acids. The germline CDR1 and CDR2 sequences are PRHDT and FYEKMQ (reference sequence). Trimming stripped 3 bases from V and 0 bases from J, with 9 bases between. The sample comprised peripheral blood. The rearrangement joins TRBV13 to TRBJ2-7; D is ambiguous. This receptor was obtained from a human donor in a cohort sampled during active COVID-19. CDR3: CASSLGYSSYEQYF. DNA of the CDR3: TGTGCCAGCAGCTTGGGCTATAGCTCCTACGAGCAGTACTTC.